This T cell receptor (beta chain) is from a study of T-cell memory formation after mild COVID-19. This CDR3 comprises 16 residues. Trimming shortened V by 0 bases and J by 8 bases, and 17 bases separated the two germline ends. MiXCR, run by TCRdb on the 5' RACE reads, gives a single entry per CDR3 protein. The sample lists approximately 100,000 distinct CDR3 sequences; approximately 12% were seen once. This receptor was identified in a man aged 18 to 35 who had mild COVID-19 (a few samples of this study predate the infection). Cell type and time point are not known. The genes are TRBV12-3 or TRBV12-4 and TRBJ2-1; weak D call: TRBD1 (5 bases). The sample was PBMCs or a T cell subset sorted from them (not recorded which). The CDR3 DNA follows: TGTGCCAGCAGTTTAGCTGACAGTCCCGTTGGGGATGAGCAGTTCTTC. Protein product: CASSLADSPVGDEQFF.